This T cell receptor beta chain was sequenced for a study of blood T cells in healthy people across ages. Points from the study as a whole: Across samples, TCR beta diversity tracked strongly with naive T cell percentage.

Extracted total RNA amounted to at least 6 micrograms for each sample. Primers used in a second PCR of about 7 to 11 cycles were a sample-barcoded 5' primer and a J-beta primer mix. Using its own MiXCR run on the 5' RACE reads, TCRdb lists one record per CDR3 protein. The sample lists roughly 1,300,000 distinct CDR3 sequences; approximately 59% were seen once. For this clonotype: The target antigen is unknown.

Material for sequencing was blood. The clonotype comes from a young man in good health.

In DNA, the CDR3 is TGTGCCAGCAGCCTCCCCCACACACAGGGCCGCCACGAGCAGTACTTC. Residues: CASSLPHTQGRHEQYF. The rearrangement joins TRBV7-9 to TRBJ2-7, with TRBD1 as a possible D gene (6 bases). This CDR3 has 16 residues. Germline CDR1 is SEHNR and CDR2 is FQNEAQ (reference sequence). Trimming stripped 5 bases from V and 5 bases from J, with 22 bases between.